These 10 T cell receptor beta chains were sequenced from one sample in a study of cytomegalovirus exposure and HLA in healthy donors. Data came from immunoSEQ multiplex PCR; TCRdb stores just in-frame clones and leaves some out. This sample has about 98,000 clones; roughly 95% occur once, and the top ten carry approximately 1%. The specimen sequenced was PBMCs. The receptors stem from a woman under 30 in good health and CMV-seronegative.

V usage is TRBV7-9 and J usage is TRBJ2-7; D unresolved. Germline CDR1 reads SEHNR; CDR2 reads FQNEAQ (reference sequence). CDR3 length equals 14 residues. V dropped 1 base and J dropped 2 bases, with 9 bases sitting between them. CDR3 residues: CASSLGQPPYEQYF. In DNA form, the CDR3 reads TGTGCCAGCAGCTTAGGACAACCTCCCTACGAGCAGTACTTC.

This sequence joins TRBV30 and TRBJ1-6; 7 nucleotides align to TRBD1. Germline V lookup: CDR1 GTSNPN, CDR2 SVGIG (reference sequence). The CDR3 spans 14 residues. The V and J ends lost 0 bases and 9 bases, in that order; junction bases with no gene match: 5. The DNA of the CDR3 is TGTGCCTGGAGTGTACAGGGGTTGGGTTCACCCCTCCACTTT. This encodes CAWSVQGLGSPLHF.

DNA of the CDR3: TGTGCCAGCAGCCTCGACAGCTCCCCCTATGGCTACACCTTC. As protein: CASSLDSSPYGYTF. The rearrangement uses TRBV6-5 and TRBJ1-2; weak D call: TRBD1 (5 bases). Germline V lookup: CDR1 MNHEY, CDR2 SVGAGI. This CDR3 is 14 amino acids long. Deletions cut 6 bases from V and 4 bases from J, with 15 bases between.

The chain recombines TRBV4-1 with TRBJ2-3; 14 bases are a match to TRBD2. Looked up from germline, CDR1 is MGHRA and CDR2 is YSYEKL. The CDR3 length is 17 residues. The V segment lost 6 bases and the J segment 3 bases; nucleotides outside the gene matches: 8. The CDR3 DNA reads as TGCGCCAGCAGTCAAAAGGGACTAGCGGGAGTTACAGATACGCAGTATTTT. Translation gives CASSQKGLAGVTDTQYF.

The table lists this clone with a count of one. This CDR3 is CASSLYSGRAGGEQYF. CDR3 sequence (DNA): TGTGCCAGCAGCTTATATAGCGGGAGGGCCGGAGGCGAGCAGTACTTC. The rearrangement joins TRBV7-6 to TRBJ2-7, with TRBD2 matching 11 bases. Looked up from germline, CDR1 is SGHVS and CDR2 is FNYEAQ. The CDR3 sequence is 16 residues long. Trimming removed 2 bases from V and 6 bases from J; junction bases left unmatched: 9.

The chain links TRBV19 to TRBJ1-5, with D possibly TRBD1 on 5 matching bases. V dropped 10 bases and J dropped 3 bases, with 22 bases sitting between them. Per the germline V gene, CDR1 is LNHDA and CDR2 is SQIVND (reference sequence). The CDR3 runs to 16 residues. The CDR3 region is CATERGPSRPNQPQHF. The CDR3 nucleotides are TGTGCCACCGAAAGGGGTCCCAGCAGACCCAATCAGCCCCAGCATTTT.

V and J are TRBV29-1 and TRBJ2-2; 10 bases are a match to TRBD2. The junction had 6 bases not matched to a gene; V was cut back by 2 bases and J by 6 bases. Germline CDR1 reads SQVTM; CDR2 reads ANQGSEA. The CDR3 totals 15 residues. CDR3 residues: CSVEIAGGPPGELFF. DNA of the CDR3: TGCAGCGTTGAAATAGCGGGGGGCCCCCCCGGGGAGCTGTTTTTT.

The chain has TRBV27 and TRBJ2-7; D possibly corresponds to TRBD1 (6 bases). With 6 bases removed from V and 2 bases from J, the gap between germline ends came to 17 bases. The CDR3 totals 15 residues. Per the germline V gene, CDR1 is MNHEY and CDR2 is SMNVEV (reference sequence). The CDR3 protein is CASSDPTGTTYEQYF. The DNA of the CDR3 is TGTGCCAGCAGCGACCCGACAGGCACTACCTACGAGCAGTACTTC.

V usage is TRBV4-2 and J usage is TRBJ1-5; 8 bases agree with TRBD1. The trim removed 3 bases at V and 2 bases at J, leaving 6 bases unmatched. Germline CDR1 LGHNA, CDR2 YNFKEQ. This CDR3 has 16 amino acids. This CDR3 is CASSQSSGQGNQPQHF. DNA for the CDR3: TGTGCCAGCAGCCAGTCTTCGGGACAGGGCAATCAGCCCCAGCATTTT.

The gene calls are TRBV5-1 and TRBJ2-1, with D perhaps matching TRBD2 (6 bases). This CDR3 comprises 15 residues. Trimming pared 4 bases from V and 3 bases from J, leaving 14 bases between. In germline, CDR1 is SGHRS, CDR2 YFSETQ. This CDR3 reads CASSPPRDFYNEQFF. The CDR3 region has the DNA TGCGCCAGCAGCCCCCCCCGGGACTTCTACAATGAGCAGTTCTTC.